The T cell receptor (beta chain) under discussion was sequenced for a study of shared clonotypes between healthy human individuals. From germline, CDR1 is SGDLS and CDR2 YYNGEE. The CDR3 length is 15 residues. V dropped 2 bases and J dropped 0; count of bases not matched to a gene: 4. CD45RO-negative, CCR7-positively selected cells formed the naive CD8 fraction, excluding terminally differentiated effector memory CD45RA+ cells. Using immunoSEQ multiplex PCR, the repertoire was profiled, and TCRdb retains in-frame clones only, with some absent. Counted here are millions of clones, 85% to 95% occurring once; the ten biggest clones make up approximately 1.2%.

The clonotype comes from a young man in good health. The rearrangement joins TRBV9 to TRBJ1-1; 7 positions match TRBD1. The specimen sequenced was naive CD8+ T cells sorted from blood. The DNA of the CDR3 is TGTGCCAGCAGCGTGGGACAGCTCATGAACACTGAAGCTTTCTTT. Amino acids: CASSVGQLMNTEAFF.